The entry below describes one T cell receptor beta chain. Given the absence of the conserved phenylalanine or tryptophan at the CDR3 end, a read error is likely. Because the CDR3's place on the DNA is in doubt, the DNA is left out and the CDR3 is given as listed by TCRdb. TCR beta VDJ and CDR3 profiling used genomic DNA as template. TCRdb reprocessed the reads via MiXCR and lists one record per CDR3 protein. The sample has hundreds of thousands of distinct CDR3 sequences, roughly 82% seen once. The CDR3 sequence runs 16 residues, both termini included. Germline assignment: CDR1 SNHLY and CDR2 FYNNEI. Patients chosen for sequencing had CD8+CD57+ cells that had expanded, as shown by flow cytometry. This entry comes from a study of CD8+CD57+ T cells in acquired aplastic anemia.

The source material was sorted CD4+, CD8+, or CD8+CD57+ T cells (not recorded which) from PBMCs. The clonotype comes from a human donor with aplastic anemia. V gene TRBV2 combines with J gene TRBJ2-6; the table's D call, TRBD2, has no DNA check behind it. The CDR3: CASSYAGSYGHNVLTG.